Following are 5 T cell receptor beta chains from one sample sequenced in a study of vaccination and CD4 T cells after COVID-19. TCRdb reprocessed the PCR reads via MiXCR and lists one record per CDR3 protein. The sample comprises some 21,000 distinct CDR3 sequences, less than 75% of which are singletons, and about 1% rests with the top ten. The input for sequencing was CD4+ T cells from blood, taken before SARS-CoV-2 vaccination. The receptors were gathered from a human donor who had recovered from COVID-19.

The rearrangement links TRBV6-2 or TRBV6-3 to TRBJ2-7; D call uncertain. Trimming pared 1 base from V and 0 bases from J, leaving 4 bases between. Germline CDR1 MNHEY, CDR2 SVGEGT. The CDR3 runs to 13 residues. The CDR3 protein is CASSYWSSYEQYF. The CDR3 DNA is TGTGCCAGCAGTTACTGGAGCTCCTACGAGCAGTACTTC.

The rearrangement joins TRBV12-3 or TRBV12-4 to TRBJ2-7, with D uncertain. The V and J ends lost 5 bases and 2 bases respectively, with 13 bases between them. This CDR3 contains 14 residues. The CDR3 DNA reads TGTGCCAGCAGTGCCTCCGGGTTACCCTACGAGCAGTACTTC. Amino acids: CASSASGLPYEQYF.

The chain uses TRBV7-3 and TRBJ2-7, with D tentatively TRBD2 (5 bases). V lost 4 bases, J lost 8 bases, and 15 bases lay in between. The germline CDR1 and CDR2 sequences are SGHTA and FQGTGA. The CDR3 sequence is 13 residues long. The DNA for the CDR3 is TGTGCCAGCAGCTGGAACATAGGACTCCAGCAGTACTTC. This sequence encodes CASSWNIGLQQYF.

This chain links TRBV6-2 or TRBV6-3 with TRBJ2-5; TRBD2 might be the D (5 bases). The CDR3 spans 15 residues. Trimming took off 7 bases at V and 0 bases at J, with 15 bases between the two ends. CDR1 is MNHEY and CDR2 is SVGEGT in the germline V gene. In DNA, the CDR3 is TGTGCCAGCACTAAGGAGGCGGTGTACCAAGAGACCCAGTACTTC. Encoded protein: CASTKEAVYQETQYF.

The chain couples TRBV20-1 to TRBJ1-4; TRBD1 aligns across 9 bases. J gave up 8 bases and V 3 bases, and 4 bases lay outside the gene matches. The CDR3 covers 13 residues. Germline CDR1 is DFQATT and CDR2 is SNEGSKA (reference sequence). Written as DNA, the CDR3 is TGCAGTGCTAGGCGGACAGGGGAGGAAAAACTGTTTTTT. It specifies CSARRTGEEKLFF.